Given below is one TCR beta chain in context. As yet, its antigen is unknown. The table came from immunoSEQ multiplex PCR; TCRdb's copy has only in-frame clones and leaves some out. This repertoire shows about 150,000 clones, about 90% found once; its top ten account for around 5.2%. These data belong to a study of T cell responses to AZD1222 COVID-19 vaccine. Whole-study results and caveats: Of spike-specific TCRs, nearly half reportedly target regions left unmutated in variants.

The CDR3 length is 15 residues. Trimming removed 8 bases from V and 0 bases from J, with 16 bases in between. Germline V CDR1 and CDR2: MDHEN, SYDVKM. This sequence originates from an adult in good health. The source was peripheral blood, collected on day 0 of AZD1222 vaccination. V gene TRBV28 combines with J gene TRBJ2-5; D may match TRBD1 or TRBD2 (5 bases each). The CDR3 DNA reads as TGTGCCAGCTTGGGGGTAGGGCAGTACCAAGAGACCCAGTACTTC. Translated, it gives CASLGVGQYQETQYF.